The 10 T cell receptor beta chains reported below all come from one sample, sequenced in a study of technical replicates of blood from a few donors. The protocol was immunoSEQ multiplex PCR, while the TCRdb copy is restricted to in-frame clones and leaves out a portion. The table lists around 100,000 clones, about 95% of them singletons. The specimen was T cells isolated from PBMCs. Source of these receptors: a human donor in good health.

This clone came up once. CDR3 in amino acids: CASSEVRTSGAADTQYF. CDR3 in DNA: TGTGCCAGCAGTGAAGTGAGGACTAGCGGAGCGGCCGATACGCAGTATTTT. The V call is TRBV6-4, the J call TRBJ2-3; TRBD2 matches 10 bases. The CDR3 has 17 residues. From germline, CDR1 is MRHNA and CDR2 SNTAGT. V gave up 3 bases and J gave up 6 bases; unmatched junction bases: 12.

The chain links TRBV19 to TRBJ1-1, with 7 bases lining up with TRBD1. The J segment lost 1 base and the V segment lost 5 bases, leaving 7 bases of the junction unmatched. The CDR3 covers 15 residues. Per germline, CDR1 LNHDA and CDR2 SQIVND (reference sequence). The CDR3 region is CASSPRTGSNTEAFF. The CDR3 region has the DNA TGTGCCAGTAGTCCCCGGACAGGTTCGAACACTGAAGCTTTCTTT.

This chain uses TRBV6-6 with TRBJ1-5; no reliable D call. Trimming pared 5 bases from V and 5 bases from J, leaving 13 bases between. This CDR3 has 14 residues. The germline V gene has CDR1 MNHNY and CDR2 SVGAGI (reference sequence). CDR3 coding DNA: TGTGCCAGCAGTCACGGAGGAGGCGATCAGCCCCAGCATTTT. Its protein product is CASSHGGGDQPQHF.

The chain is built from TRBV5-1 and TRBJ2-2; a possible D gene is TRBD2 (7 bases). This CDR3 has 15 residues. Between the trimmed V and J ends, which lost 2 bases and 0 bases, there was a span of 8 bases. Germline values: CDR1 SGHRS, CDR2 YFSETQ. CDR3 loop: CASSFGGPNTGELFF. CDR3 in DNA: TGCGCCAGCAGCTTCGGGGGGCCGAACACCGGGGAGCTGTTTTTT.

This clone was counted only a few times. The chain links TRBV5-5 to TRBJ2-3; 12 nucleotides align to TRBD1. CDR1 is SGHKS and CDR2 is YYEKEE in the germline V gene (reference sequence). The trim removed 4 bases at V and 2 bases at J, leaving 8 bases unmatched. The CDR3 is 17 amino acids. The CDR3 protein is CASSGDRGPLSTDTQYF. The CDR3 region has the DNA TGTGCCAGCAGCGGGGACAGGGGGCCACTATCCACAGATACGCAGTATTTT. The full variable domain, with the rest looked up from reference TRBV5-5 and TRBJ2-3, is DAGVTQSPTHLIKTRGQQVTLRCSPISGHKSVSWYQQVLGQGPQFIFQYYEKEERGRGNFPDRFSARQFPNYSSELNVNALLLGDSALYLCASSGDRGPLSTDTQYFGPGTRLTVL.

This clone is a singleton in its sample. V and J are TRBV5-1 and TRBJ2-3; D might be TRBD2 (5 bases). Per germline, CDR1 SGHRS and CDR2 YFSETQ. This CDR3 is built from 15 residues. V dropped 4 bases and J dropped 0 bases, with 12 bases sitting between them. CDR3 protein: CASSLSGFSTDTQYF. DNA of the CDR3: TGCGCCAGCAGCCTGAGCGGATTTAGCACAGATACGCAGTATTTT.

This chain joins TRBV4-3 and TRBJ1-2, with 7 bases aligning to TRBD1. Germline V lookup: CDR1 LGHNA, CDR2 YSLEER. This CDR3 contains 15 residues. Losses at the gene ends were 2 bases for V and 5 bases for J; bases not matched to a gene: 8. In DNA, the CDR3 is TGCGCCAGCAGCCAACTGGGACAGAATAGATATGGCTACACCTTC. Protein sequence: CASSQLGQNRYGYTF.

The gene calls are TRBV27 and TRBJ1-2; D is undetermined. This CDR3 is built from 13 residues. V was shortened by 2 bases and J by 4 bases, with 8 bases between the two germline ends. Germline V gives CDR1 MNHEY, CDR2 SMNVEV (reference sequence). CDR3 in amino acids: CASSLSFGYGYTF. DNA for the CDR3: TGTGCCAGCAGTTTAAGCTTTGGCTATGGCTACACCTTC.

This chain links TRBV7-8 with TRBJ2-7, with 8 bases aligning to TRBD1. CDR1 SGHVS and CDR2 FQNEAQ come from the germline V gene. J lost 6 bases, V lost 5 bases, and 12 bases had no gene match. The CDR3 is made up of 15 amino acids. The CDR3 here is CASSPGQGSGFEQYF. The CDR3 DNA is TGTGCCAGCAGCCCCGGACAGGGATCAGGCTTCGAGCAGTACTTC.

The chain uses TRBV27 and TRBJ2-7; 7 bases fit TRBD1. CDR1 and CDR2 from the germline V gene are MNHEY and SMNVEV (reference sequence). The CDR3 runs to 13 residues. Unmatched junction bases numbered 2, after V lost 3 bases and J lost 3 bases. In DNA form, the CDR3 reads TGTGCCAGCAGTTTTCAGGGGGACTACGAGCAGTACTTC. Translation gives CASSFQGDYEQYF.